These 17 T cell receptor beta chains were all obtained from the same sample, sequenced in a study of blood T cell repertoires in COVID-19. The protocol was immunoSEQ multiplex PCR, while the TCRdb copy is restricted to in-frame clones and leaves out a portion. The sample records roughly 150,000 clones, approximately 82% being singletons. The specimen sequenced was peripheral blood. The receptors come from a woman older than 75 with active or convalescent COVID-19.

The rearrangement joins TRBV9 to TRBJ2-1; 14 bases map to TRBD2. CDR1 and CDR2 from the germline V gene are SGDLS and YYNGEE. This CDR3 spans 15 amino acids. V shed 0 bases, J shed 7 bases, and the junction held 0 bases outside the gene matches. The CDR3 nucleotides read TGTGCCAGCAGCGTAGGACTAGCGGGAGGGAATGAGCAGTTCTTC. Amino acid sequence: CASSVGLAGGNEQFF.

The chain joins TRBV5-1 to TRBJ2-5, with D tentatively TRBD2 (6 bases). The CDR3 runs to 14 residues. Trimming removed 4 bases at V and 2 bases at J, with 12 bases between. Germline CDR1 SGHRS, CDR2 YFSETQ. The CDR3 loop reads CASSMGDFQETQYF. The DNA of the CDR3 is TGCGCCAGCAGCATGGGGGACTTTCAAGAGACCCAGTACTTC.

The J gene is TRBJ2-3, the V gene TRBV6-5; D remains unclear. This CDR3 region has 15 residues. V lost 7 bases to trimming and J lost 0 bases, with 14 bases between them. Germline V lookup: CDR1 MNHEY, CDR2 SVGAGI. The CDR3 sequence is CASTATYTSTDTQYF. The CDR3 DNA sequence: TGTGCCAGCACCGCGACATACACTAGCACAGATACGCAGTATTTT.

The CDR3 nucleotides read TGCGCCAGCAGCAGGGGGCGGGGACAGGGGGAATACGAGCAGTACTTC. This gives the protein CASSRGRGQGEYEQYF. This chain links TRBV5-1 with TRBJ2-7; 11 bases are shared with TRBD1. CDR1 and CDR2 from the germline V gene are SGHRS and YFSETQ. With 4 bases clipped from V and 4 bases from J, the junction kept 10 bases outside the gene matches. The CDR3 contains 16 residues.

V usage is TRBV2 and J usage is TRBJ1-2, with 10 bases fitting TRBD1. V lost 3 bases, J lost 7 bases, and 11 bases stayed unmatched. Germline loops: CDR1 SNHLY, CDR2 FYNNEI. CDR3 size: 16 residues. The CDR3 reads CASSDSTGGILGGYTF. CDR3 nucleotides: TGTGCCAGCAGTGACTCGACAGGGGGCATTTTGGGTGGCTACACCTTC.

The chain has TRBV2 and TRBJ2-1; 7 bases match TRBD2. The length of the CDR3 is 14 residues. The germline CDR1 and CDR2 sequences are SNHLY and FYNNEI. V was clipped by 8 bases and J by 3 bases; unmatched bases: 7. CDR3 sequence reads: CASVTSPNYNEQFF. As DNA, the CDR3 is TGTGCCAGCGTGACTAGCCCCAACTACAATGAGCAGTTCTTC.

CDR3: CASSYSYTQETQYF. The CDR3, as DNA: TGTGCCAGCAGTTACTCGTACACCCAAGAGACCCAGTACTTC. The chain is built from TRBV6-5 and TRBJ2-5; no reliable D call. Trimming pared 0 bases from V and 1 base from J, leaving 6 bases between. Germline V gene lookup returns CDR1 MNHEY and CDR2 SVGAGI. The CDR3 is 14 residues long.

This clone turned up a few times. This chain joins TRBV18 and TRBJ2-1, with 10 bases lining up with TRBD2. Looked up from germline, CDR1 is KGHSH and CDR2 is LQKENI. The CDR3 has 18 residues. The V and J ends lost 2 bases and 7 bases, in that order; junction bases with no gene match: 14. Here the CDR3 DNA reads TGTGCCAGCTCACCATCAGCATCTAGCGGGAGACCGGGTAATGAGCAGTTCTTC. It translates to CASSPSASSGRPGNEQFF.

The chain links TRBV7-8 to TRBJ2-7; 14 bases agree with TRBD2. Per the germline V gene, CDR1 is SGHVS and CDR2 is FQNEAQ. The CDR3 has 15 residues. V dropped 5 bases and J dropped 4; count of bases not matched to a gene: 4. The CDR3 DNA follows: TGTGCCAGCAGCCGGGGACTAGCGGGAGATTACGAGCAGTACTTC. It translates to CASSRGLAGDYEQYF.

In this sample, this clone turned up once. J is TRBJ2-1 and V is TRBV27; 10 nucleotides align to TRBD1. The V gene end was trimmed by 2 bases and the J gene end by 7 bases; junction bases not matched to a gene: 8. The CDR3 has 16 residues. Germline V CDR1 and CDR2: MNHEY, SMNVEV (reference sequence). The CDR3, as DNA: TGTGCCAGCAGTTTACTGGGACAGGGGATCGGTAATGAGCAGTTCTTC. Translation: CASSLLGQGIGNEQFF.

Written as DNA, the CDR3 is TGTGCCAGTAGGGGCGGACAGGGTGATCAGCCCCAGCATTTT. As protein: CASRGGQGDQPQHF. The chain has TRBV19 and TRBJ1-5, with 8 bases aligning to TRBD1. J lost 5 bases, V lost 6 bases, and 6 bases had no gene match. The germline CDR1 and CDR2 sequences are LNHDA and SQIVND (reference sequence). This CDR3 is 14 amino acids long.

V gene TRBV5-6 combines with J gene TRBJ1-6; 9 nucleotides align to TRBD1. From germline, CDR1 is SGHDT and CDR2 YYEEEE. The junction had 2 bases not matched to a gene; V was cut back by 4 bases and J by 6 bases. The CDR3 extends over 14 amino acids. CDR3 DNA sequence: TGTGCCAGCAGCCACAGGGGGCTTAATTCACCCCTCCACTTT. Protein sequence: CASSHRGLNSPLHF.

The chain carries TRBV5-1 and TRBJ1-2; the match to TRBD1 covers 9 bases. The CDR3 covers 15 residues. Germline V gene lookup returns CDR1 SGHRS and CDR2 YFSETQ. Germline trimming cut 3 bases from V and 0 bases from J; bases unmatched to any gene: 3. The CDR3: CASSWGQGPNYGYTF. CDR3 DNA: TGCGCCAGCAGCTGGGGACAGGGCCCTAACTATGGCTACACCTTC.

The V gene is TRBV9, the J gene TRBJ2-2, with 7 positions matching TRBD1. The CDR3 totals 15 residues. In germline, CDR1 is SGDLS, CDR2 YYNGEE. V dropped 6 bases and J dropped 5; count of bases not matched to a gene: 10. The CDR3 sequence: CASTQGPTGTGELFF. The DNA for the CDR3 is TGTGCCAGCACTCAGGGACCGACAGGGACCGGGGAGCTGTTTTTT.

J is TRBJ2-7 and V is TRBV28, with D tentatively TRBD1 (6 bases). The germline V gene has CDR1 MDHEN and CDR2 SYDVKM. This CDR3 is built from 14 residues. The V gene lost 2 bases and the J gene lost 2 bases, with 10 bases spanning the gap. The DNA for the CDR3 is TGTGCCAGCAGTTTAGGGGGACACCCCTACGAGCAGTACTTC. It yields the protein CASSLGGHPYEQYF.

A single count supports this clone. The chain joins TRBV21-1 to TRBJ2-1; whether TRBD2, the table's D call, matches the DNA was not checked. TRBV21-1 is designated a pseudogene. The CDR3 has 17 amino acids. CDR3 region: CASGRLAGVFWGNEQFF. For the CDR3, the DNA is TGTGCCTCCGGCCGGCTAGCGGGAGTTTTTTGGGGCAATGAGCAGTTCTTC.

V usage is TRBV19 and J usage is TRBJ2-3; TRBD1 agrees at 12 bases. Germline CDR1 is LNHDA and CDR2 is SQIVND (reference sequence). Trimming cost V 6 bases and J 7 bases; bases outside gene matches: 8. The CDR3 totals 15 residues. CDR3 region: CASRTGTGGQNTQYF. The CDR3 DNA sequence: TGTGCCAGTAGAACCGGGACAGGGGGCCAGAATACGCAGTATTTT.